A single sample gave rise to the 20 T cell receptor beta chains below, sequenced in a study of OX40 agonist ivuxolimab in advanced cancers. Assay used: immunoSEQ multiplex PCR; TCRdb lists only in-frame clones, some missing. The sample shows tens of thousands of clones, roughly 84% of them seen only once. The sequenced sample was CD4+ or CD8+ T cells sorted from blood, obtained in a trial of the OX40 agonist ivuxolimab. These receptors originate from an adult with an advanced solid tumor such as melanoma, head and neck, liver or kidney cancer.

This clone occurred once. The V and J genes are TRBV9 and TRBJ1-2; no reliable D call. Germline CDR1 and CDR2: SGDLS and YYNGEE. The CDR3 runs to 14 residues. V was clipped by 0 bases and J by 6 bases, with 12 bases between them. CDR3 in amino acids: CASSVAVYGDGYTF. The CDR3 nucleotides read TGTGCCAGCAGCGTAGCCGTCTACGGTGATGGCTACACCTTC.

The gene calls are TRBV7-6 and TRBJ1-1, with TRBD1 identical over 8 bases. Germline trimming cut 5 bases from V and 0 bases from J; bases unmatched to any gene: 2. The germline gives CDR1 SGHVS, CDR2 FNYEAQ. The CDR3 runs to 14 residues. The DNA for the CDR3 is TGTGCCAGCAGCAAACAGGGGGTGAACACTGAAGCTTTCTTT. This sequence encodes CASSKQGVNTEAFF.

The chain links TRBV5-3 to TRBJ1-5; D uncertain. TRBV5-3 is labeled an ORF, and its function is uncertain. The CDR3 has 17 amino acids. V gave up 4 bases and J gave up 1 base, with 18 bases separating them. The CDR3 sequence is CARSPAPGPLSNQPQHF. The CDR3 DNA reads TGTGCCAGAAGCCCTGCCCCGGGTCCGTTAAGCAATCAGCCCCAGCATTTT.

V usage is TRBV5-4 and J usage is TRBJ2-7, with TRBD2 matching 9 bases. V was pared by 4 bases and J by 6 bases, with 14 bases of the junction left unmatched. Per the germline V gene, CDR1 is SGHNT and CDR2 is YYREEE (reference sequence). The CDR3 has 16 amino acids. CDR3 residues: CASSVGQGGRAAEQYF. The DNA for the CDR3 is TGTGCCAGCAGCGTGGGGCAAGGCGGGAGGGCCGCCGAGCAGTACTTC. Complete variable domain (other parts from reference TRBV5-4 and TRBJ2-7): ETGVTQSPTHLIKTRGQQVTLRCSSQSGHNTVSWYQQALGQGPQFIFQYYREEENGRGNFPPRFSGLQFPNYSSELNVNALELDDSALYLCASSVGQGGRAAEQYFGPGTRLTVT.

The J gene is TRBJ2-7, the V gene TRBV11-2; D unclear. The ends were cut back, 7 bases at V and 5 bases at J, with 18 bases in the middle. Germline lookup yields CDR1 SGHAT and CDR2 FQNNGV. The CDR3 length is 14 residues. The CDR3 region is CASTPSWFEDEQYF. In DNA form, the CDR3 reads TGTGCCAGCACCCCGAGCTGGTTTGAGGACGAGCAGTACTTC.

This clone occurred a few times. The genes are TRBV19 and TRBJ2-7, with D possibly TRBD2 on 5 matching bases. This CDR3 contains 17 residues. Per the germline V gene, CDR1 is LNHDA and CDR2 is SQIVND (reference sequence). The V end was cut by 5 bases, the J end by 2 bases, with 22 bases between. This CDR3 reads CASSLRVDSANPYEQYF. The CDR3, as DNA: TGTGCCAGTAGTTTGAGGGTGGATTCGGCGAACCCCTACGAGCAGTACTTC.

In this sample, this clone turned up once. The CDR3 region has the DNA TGTGCCAGCAGTTGGACTAGCGGGAGGGATACGCAGTATTTT. This gives the protein CASSWTSGRDTQYF. The rearrangement links TRBV6-6 to TRBJ2-3; 14 positions match TRBD2. V lost 4 bases and J lost 6; bases outside the gene matches: 0. Germline V gene sequence: CDR1 MNHNY, CDR2 SVGAGI (reference sequence). This CDR3 contains 14 residues.

The rearrangement joins TRBV7-8 to TRBJ2-1; D uncertain. The CDR3 is made up of 15 amino acids. Between the trimmed V and J ends, which lost 1 base and 4 bases, there was a span of 11 bases. Looked up from germline, CDR1 is SGHVS and CDR2 is FQNEAQ. CDR3 nucleotides: TGTGCCAGCAGCTTAGTGTCTGGGGTTTACAATGAGCAGTTCTTC. Amino acids: CASSLVSGVYNEQFF.

In its sample, this clone ranks as medium-sized. V is TRBV19 and J is TRBJ1-5; 12 bases align to TRBD1. V gave up 6 bases and J gave up 5 bases; unmatched junction bases: 5. Per germline, CDR1 LNHDA and CDR2 SQIVND (reference sequence). The CDR3 consists of 15 residues. CDR3 DNA: TGTGCCAGTAGCCCGGGACAGGGGGCTCATCAGCCCCAGCATTTT. Translated, it gives CASSPGQGAHQPQHF.

The chain has TRBV7-8 and TRBJ2-7; possibly TRBD2 for D (6 bases). The CDR3 covers 11 residues. With 5 bases removed from V and 6 bases from J, the gap between germline ends came to 8 bases. The germline gives CDR1 SGHVS, CDR2 FQNEAQ. The CDR3, as DNA: TGTGCCAGCAGCAGGAGGGGCGAGCAGTACTTC. Its protein product is CASSRRGEQYF.

The gene calls are TRBV21-1 and TRBJ2-7; whether TRBD1, the table's D call, matches the DNA was not checked. TRBV21-1 is an annotated pseudogene. The CDR3 extends over 16 amino acids. The CDR3 DNA reads as TGTGCCAGCAGCAAAGGGCAGGGGACGAGCTCCTACGAGCAGTACTTC. The encoded protein is CASSKGQGTSSYEQYF.

The chain employs TRBV9 and TRBJ1-1; 7 bases match TRBD1. The V gene end was trimmed by 3 bases and the J gene end by 10 bases; junction bases not matched to a gene: 6. CDR1 is SGDLS, CDR2 YYNGEE, per germline. This CDR3 has 12 residues. CDR3 in DNA: TGTGCCAGCAGCGGGGAGGGGGCCAGAGCTTTCTTT. Protein: CASSGEGARAFF.

The chain has TRBV10-2 and TRBJ2-4, with D maybe TRBD1 (5 bases). CDR1 WSHSY and CDR2 SAAADI come from the germline V gene. The V end was cut by 4 bases, the J end by 9 bases, with 19 bases between. The CDR3 is made up of 15 amino acids. The CDR3 coding sequence is TGCGCCAGCAGTGCCTCGAATCCCAGGGCGTCCATTCAGTACTTC. As protein: CASSASNPRASIQYF.

This chain connects TRBV5-1 to TRBJ1-1; 7 bases fit TRBD1. V shed 4 bases, J shed 5 bases, and the junction held 14 bases outside the gene matches. Germline V gene sequence: CDR1 SGHRS, CDR2 YFSETQ. CDR3 length: 16 residues. CDR3 sequence: CASSAGGTVVGTEAFF. CDR3 bases: TGCGCCAGCAGCGCGGGGGGGACAGTGGTGGGAACTGAAGCTTTCTTT.

This rearrangement joins TRBV30 to TRBJ1-4; tentative D call: TRBD1 (5 bases). Germline V lookup: CDR1 GTSNPN, CDR2 SVGIG (reference sequence). The V and J ends lost 1 base and 7 bases respectively, with 16 bases between them. This CDR3 spans 15 amino acids. The CDR3: CAWSGQGGLSEKLFF. In DNA form, the CDR3 reads TGTGCCTGGAGTGGCCAGGGAGGTCTTAGTGAAAAACTGTTTTTT.

This rearrangement joins TRBV7-2 to TRBJ2-7; 13 bases are shared with TRBD2. V shed 5 bases and J 9 bases; nucleotides not matched to a gene: 7. This CDR3 is 14 amino acids long. Looked up from germline, CDR1 is SGHTA and CDR2 is FQGNSA. CDR3 nucleotide sequence: TGTGCCAGCAGCACCGAGGGACTAGCGGGGATGCAGTACTTC. Amino acid sequence: CASSTEGLAGMQYF.

The rearrangement uses TRBV5-8 and TRBJ2-5; TRBD2 matches at 14 bases. The V segment lost 3 bases and the J segment 5 bases; nucleotides outside the gene matches: 6. Germline V gene data show CDR1 as SGHTS and CDR2 as YDEGEE. The CDR3 consists of 16 residues. The CDR3 coding sequence is TGTGCCAGCAGCTCGGGACTAGCGGGAGATCTGGAGACCCAGTACTTC. Amino acids: CASSSGLAGDLETQYF.

The CDR3, as DNA: TGTGCCAGCAGCCCACAGGGACCGGATAAAGCTTTCTTT. Protein sequence: CASSPQGPDKAFF. This chain connects TRBV14 to TRBJ1-1, with D maybe TRBD1 (6 bases). V gave up 4 bases and J gave up 9 bases, with 15 bases separating them. This CDR3 has 13 residues. CDR1 is SGHDN and CDR2 is FVKESK in the germline V gene. The full variable domain, with the rest looked up from reference TRBV14 and TRBJ1-1, is EAGVTQFPSHSVIEKGQTVTLRCDPISGHDNLYWYRRVMGKEIKFLLHFVKESKQDESGMPNNRFLAERTGGTYSTLKVQPAELEDSGVYFCASSPQGPDKAFFGQGTRLTVV.

This sequence joins TRBV6-6 and TRBJ2-5; TRBD1 or TRBD2 may be the D gene (5 bases each). There are 14 residues in the CDR3. CDR1 is MNHNY and CDR2 is SVGAGI in the germline V gene (reference sequence). Trimming stripped 4 bases from V and 7 bases from J, with 16 bases between. The CDR3 region has the DNA TGTGCCAGCAGTTCTCCGGGACGTATAACGACCCAGTACTTC. Amino acid sequence: CASSSPGRITTQYF.

This CDR3 reads CASSLTSGGLANEQFF. In nucleotides, the CDR3 is TGTGCCAGCAGCTTAACTAGCGGGGGCCTGGCGAATGAGCAGTTCTTC. The chain joins TRBV7-6 to TRBJ2-1; 11 nucleotides line up with TRBD2. Germline CDR1 and CDR2: SGHVS and FNYEAQ. The CDR3 contains 16 residues. The junction had 7 bases not matched to a gene; V was cut back by 2 bases and J by 7 bases.